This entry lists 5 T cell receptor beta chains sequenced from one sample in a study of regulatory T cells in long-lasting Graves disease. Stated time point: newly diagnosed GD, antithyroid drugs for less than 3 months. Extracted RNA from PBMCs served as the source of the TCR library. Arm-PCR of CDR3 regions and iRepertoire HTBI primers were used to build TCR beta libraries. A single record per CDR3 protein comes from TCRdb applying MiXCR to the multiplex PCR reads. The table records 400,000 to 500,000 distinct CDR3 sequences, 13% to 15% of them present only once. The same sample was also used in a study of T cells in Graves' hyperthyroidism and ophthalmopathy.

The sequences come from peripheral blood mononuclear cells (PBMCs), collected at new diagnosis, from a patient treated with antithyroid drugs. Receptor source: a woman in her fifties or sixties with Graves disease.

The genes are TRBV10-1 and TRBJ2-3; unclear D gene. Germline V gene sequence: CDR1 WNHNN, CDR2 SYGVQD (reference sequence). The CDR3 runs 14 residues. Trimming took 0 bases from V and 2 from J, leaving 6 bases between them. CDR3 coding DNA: TGCGCCAGCAGTGAGTCTGGGCCCACAGATACGCAGTATTTT. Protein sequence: CASSESGPTDTQYF.

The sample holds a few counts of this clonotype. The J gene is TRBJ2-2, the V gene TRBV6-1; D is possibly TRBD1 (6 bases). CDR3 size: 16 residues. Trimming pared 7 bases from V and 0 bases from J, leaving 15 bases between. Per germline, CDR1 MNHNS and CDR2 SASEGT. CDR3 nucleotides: TGTGCCAGCAAACGCCCCGGGACAACGAACACCGGGGAGCTGTTTTTT. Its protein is CASKRPGTTNTGELFF.

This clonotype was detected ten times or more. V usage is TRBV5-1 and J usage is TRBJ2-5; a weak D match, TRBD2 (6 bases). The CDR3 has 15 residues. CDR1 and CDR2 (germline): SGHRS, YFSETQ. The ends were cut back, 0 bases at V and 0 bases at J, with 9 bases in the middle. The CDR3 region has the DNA TGCGCCAGCAGCTTGGGCCCTAGCGACCAAGAGACCCAGTACTTC. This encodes CASSLGPSDQETQYF.

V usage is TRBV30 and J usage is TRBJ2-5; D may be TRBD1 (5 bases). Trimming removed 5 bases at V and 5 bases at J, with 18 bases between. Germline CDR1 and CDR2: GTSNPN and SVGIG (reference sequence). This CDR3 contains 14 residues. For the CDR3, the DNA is TGTGCCTGGGGAGACAGCCCAGCGCGGGAGACCCAGTACTTC. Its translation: CAWGDSPARETQYF.

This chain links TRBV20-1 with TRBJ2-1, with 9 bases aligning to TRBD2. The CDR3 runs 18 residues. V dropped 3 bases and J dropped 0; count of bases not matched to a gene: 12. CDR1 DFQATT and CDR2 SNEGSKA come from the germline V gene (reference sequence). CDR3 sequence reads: CSARGIAGAGNSYNEQFF. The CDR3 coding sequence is TGCAGTGCTAGGGGGATAGCGGGAGCGGGGAACTCCTACAATGAGCAGTTCTTC.